This TCR beta chain was observed in a study of radiation and T cells in renal cell carcinoma. This clone was observed a few times. Its antigen remains unknown. Time point: blood 2 weeks post-SBRT. Treatment in this sample: 15 Gy SBRT to primary tumor, nephrectomy 4 weeks later. Trimming cost V 3 bases and J 0 bases; bases outside gene matches: 1. The germline V gene has CDR1 SQVTM and CDR2 ANQGSEA. The CDR3 spans 13 residues. Profiled with immunoSEQ multiplex PCR; TCRdb holds only in-frame clones, not every one. The table lists over 60,000 clones, around three quarters of them singletons. Notes on the study in general: Top tumor clonotypes rose in blood 2 weeks post-radiation, then contracted.

This TCR came from a man between 60 and 75 years old with renal cell carcinoma. The chain uses TRBV29-1 and TRBJ2-5; 7 bases are shared with TRBD1. The starting material was blood, obtained from a patient whose treatment included radiotherapy and nephrectomy. This CDR3 reads CSVEGTDQETQYF. CDR3 nucleotide sequence: TGCAGCGTTGAGGGGACAGACCAAGAGACCCAGTACTTC.